The 29 T cell receptor beta chains reported below all come from one sample, sequenced in a study of T cell responses to AZD1222 COVID-19 vaccine. Method: immunoSEQ multiplex PCR; TCRdb's copy keeps in-frame clones and lacks some. The sample yields 150,000 or so clones, about 92% seen once. The source material was peripheral blood, sampled on day 0 of AZD1222 vaccination. The receptors shown here come from an adult in good health.

This clone was observed a single time. The chain joins TRBV12-5 to TRBJ1-1; 7 nucleotides align to TRBD1. J gave up 6 bases and V 6 bases, and 10 bases lay outside the gene matches. The germline V gene encodes CDR1 LGHNT and CDR2 FRNRAP. This CDR3 has 14 residues. CDR3 amino acids: CASGYDSGTAEAFF. The DNA for the CDR3 is TGTGCTAGTGGCTACGATTCCGGGACAGCTGAAGCTTTCTTT.

The chain uses TRBV30 and TRBJ2-3; a weak D match, TRBD2 (6 bases). V gave up 0 bases and J gave up 4 bases, with 8 bases separating them. This CDR3 spans 13 amino acids. Per the germline V gene, CDR1 is GTSNPN and CDR2 is SVGIG (reference sequence). Written as DNA, the CDR3 is TGTGCCTGGAGTGTACCGGGGGCAGATACGCAGTATTTT. Translating it yields CAWSVPGADTQYF.

V gene TRBV3-1 (or the pseudogene TRBV3-2) combines with J gene TRBJ1-5, with D hard to call. V gave up 1 base and J gave up 2 bases, with 0 bases separating them. Germline V gene data show CDR1 as LGHDT and CDR2 as YNNKEL (reference sequence). This CDR3 comprises 12 residues. The CDR3 region has the DNA TGTGCCAGCAGCCAAGGCAATCAGCCCCAGCATTTT. Amino acids: CASSQGNQPQHF.

In its sample, this clone was seen once. The genes are TRBV21-1 and TRBJ2-7. TRBV21-1 is a pseudogene. The CDR3 is 14 residues long. The CDR3 loop is CASSSRFWGYEQYF. DNA for the CDR3: TGTGCCAGCAGCTCCCGTTTTTGGGGCTACGAGCAGTACTTC.

The J gene is TRBJ2-7, the V gene TRBV11-2, with 9 bases aligning to TRBD1. Per the germline V gene, CDR1 is SGHAT and CDR2 is FQNNGV. The CDR3 length is 18 residues. J was trimmed by 3 bases and V by 5 bases; bases with no gene match: 17. CDR3: CASSIKRAPGTGNYEQYF. The CDR3 DNA reads as TGTGCCAGCAGCATTAAGAGGGCCCCCGGGACAGGGAACTACGAGCAGTACTTC. Drawing the rest from reference TRBV11-2 and TRBJ2-7, the complete variable domain is EAGVAQSPRYKIIEKRQSVAFWCNPISGHATLYWYQQILGQGPKLLIQFQNNGVVDDSQLPKDRFSAERLKGVDSTLKIQPAKLEDSAVYLCASSIKRAPGTGNYEQYFGPGTRLTVT.

V and J are TRBV7-8 and TRBJ2-1; 8 nucleotides align to TRBD2. J was trimmed by 10 bases and V by 0 bases; bases with no gene match: 8. Germline CDR1 SGHVS, CDR2 FQNEAQ. The CDR3 loop spans 15 amino acids. In DNA form, the CDR3 reads TGTGCCAGCAGCTTAGCCGTCATTGGCGGGGGGGAGCAGTTCTTC. It yields the protein CASSLAVIGGGEQFF.

This chain uses TRBV5-1 with TRBJ1-2, with D unclear. The V end lost 2 bases, the J end lost 8 bases, and 13 bases lay between the germline ends. Germline V lookup: CDR1 SGHRS, CDR2 YFSETQ. The CDR3 has 13 residues. DNA for the CDR3: TGCGCCAGCAGCTTATCCACTGTCAGGGGCTACACCTTC. It yields the protein CASSLSTVRGYTF.

This chain links TRBV5-5 with TRBJ1-1; D not resolved. Per germline, CDR1 SGHKS and CDR2 YYEKEE (reference sequence). CDR3 length: 16 amino acids. V was pared by 0 bases and J by 0 bases, with 12 bases between. CDR3 nucleotides: TGTGCCAGCAGCTTGGCCGCTTTACAGTTGAACACTGAAGCTTTCTTT. This gives the protein CASSLAALQLNTEAFF.

V and J are TRBV6-5 and TRBJ2-1; maybe TRBD1 (6 bases). This CDR3 region has 15 residues. In germline, CDR1 is MNHEY, CDR2 SVGAGI. Deletions cut 7 bases from V and 5 bases from J, with 18 bases between. The CDR3 region is CASTPGQAINNEQFF. In nucleotides, the CDR3 is TGTGCCAGCACTCCGGGACAAGCCATAAACAATGAGCAGTTCTTC.

J is TRBJ1-3 and V is TRBV6-4, with D perhaps TRBD1 (5 bases). CDR1 and CDR2 (germline): MRHNA, SNTAGT. The length of the CDR3 is 16 residues. The V end was cut by 2 bases, the J end by 0 bases, with 11 bases between. In DNA, the CDR3 is TGTGCCAGCAGTGACCGGGGACCGAGCTCTGGAAACACCATATATTTT. Translating gives CASSDRGPSSGNTIYF.

This clone was counted a single time. CDR3 sequence (DNA): TGTGCCAGCGCCCTCTCGGGGAGCGCTGGCTACAATGAGCAGTTCTTC. Encoded protein: CASALSGSAGYNEQFF. The chain has TRBV7-2 and TRBJ2-1, with D maybe TRBD2 (5 bases). The germline CDR1 and CDR2 sequences are SGHTA and FQGNSA. The CDR3 contains 16 residues. V was clipped by 8 bases and J by 3 bases, with 20 bases between them. The whole variable domain, remainder taken from reference TRBV7-2 and TRBJ2-1, is GAGVSQSPSNKVTEKGKDVELRCDPISGHTALYWYRQSLGQGLEFLIYFQGNSAPDKSGLPSDRFSAERTGGSVSTLTIQRTQQEDSAVYLCASALSGSAGYNEQFFGPGTRLTVL.

The chain uses TRBV10-2 and TRBJ1-1; TRBD1 matches 9 bases. V shed 8 bases, J shed 1 base, and the junction held 8 bases outside the gene matches. Germline CDR1 is WSHSY and CDR2 is SAAADI. This CDR3 has 15 residues. The CDR3 region is CASLTGGAGNTEAFF. CDR3 DNA: TGCGCCAGCCTAACAGGGGGCGCAGGGAACACTGAAGCTTTCTTT.

This chain connects TRBV3-1 (or the pseudogene TRBV3-2) to TRBJ1-2, with 7 bases identical to TRBD1. Germline values: CDR1 LGHDT, CDR2 YNNKEL (reference sequence). The CDR3 length is 14 residues. The trim removed 1 base at V and 1 base at J, leaving 0 bases unmatched. CDR3 residues: CASSQAGGNYGYTF. The CDR3 DNA reads TGTGCCAGCAGCCAAGCAGGGGGTAACTATGGCTACACCTTC.

The rearrangement uses TRBV6-5 and TRBJ1-2; D is possibly TRBD1 (5 bases). Trimming removed 2 bases from V and 0 bases from J, with 13 bases in between. Germline V lookup: CDR1 MNHEY, CDR2 SVGAGI. The CDR3 consists of 16 residues. CDR3 in amino acids: CASSYLRGRSNYGYTF. The CDR3 nucleotides are TGTGCCAGCAGTTACCTCCGGGGACGTTCTAACTATGGCTACACCTTC.

V gene TRBV27 combines with J gene TRBJ2-7; 11 bases are a match to TRBD2. V trimming: 4 bases; J trimming: 4 bases; junction bases outside the gene matches: 6. CDR3 length equals 15 residues. Germline V gives CDR1 MNHEY, CDR2 SMNVEV (reference sequence). The CDR3 nucleotides are TGTGCCAGCAGTTCCGGGGGACTAGCGGAATACGAGCAGTACTTC. This translates into CASSSGGLAEYEQYF.

This clone occurred once. The chain uses TRBV11-2 and TRBJ2-1; the match to TRBD2 covers 12 bases. The CDR3 is 16 amino acids. Trimming at V came to 2 bases and at J to 7 bases, leaving 6 bases not matched to a gene. The V gene's germline CDR1 is SGHAT and CDR2 FQNNGV. CDR3 sequence: CASSLRLAGGNNEQFF. The CDR3 region has the DNA TGTGCCAGCAGCTTACGCCTAGCGGGAGGGAATAATGAGCAGTTCTTC.

In its sample, this clone was seen a few times. The chain uses TRBV2 and TRBJ1-2, with 9 bases that match TRBD1. The CDR3 is made up of 14 amino acids. Germline trimming cut 5 bases from V and 8 bases from J; bases unmatched to any gene: 9. The V gene's germline CDR1 is SNHLY and CDR2 FYNNEI. CDR3 nucleotides: TGTGCCAGCAGTCTAACCGGGACAGGGCGCGGCTACACCTTC. This translates into CASSLTGTGRGYTF.

This chain joins TRBV14 and TRBJ2-7, with TRBD1 matching over 9 bases. The germline V gene has CDR1 SGHDN and CDR2 FVKESK. The J segment lost 3 bases and the V segment lost 1 base, leaving 13 bases of the junction unmatched. This CDR3 is built from 18 residues. CDR3 DNA: TGTGCCAGCAGCCAAGGGAGGACGGGACAGGGATTTGGCTACGAGCAGTACTTC. Encoded protein: CASSQGRTGQGFGYEQYF. Supplemented by reference TRBV14 and TRBJ2-7, the full variable domain reads EAGVTQFPSHSVIEKGQTVTLRCDPISGHDNLYWYRRVMGKEIKFLLHFVKESKQDESGMPNNRFLAERTGGTYSTLKVQPAELEDSGVYFCASSQGRTGQGFGYEQYFGPGTRLTVT.

The CDR3 DNA is TGTGCCAGCAGCTTAGTTGGGGATGAGCAGTTCTTC. Amino acids: CASSLVGDEQFF. The chain joins TRBV11-1 to TRBJ2-1; D call uncertain. V lost 1 base, J lost 8 bases, and 6 bases lay in between. The CDR3 totals 12 residues. The germline CDR1 and CDR2 sequences are SGHAT and FQDESV (reference sequence).

This chain links TRBV2 with TRBJ2-1; 8 bases are a match to TRBD2. Germline V gene sequence: CDR1 SNHLY, CDR2 FYNNEI. V was clipped by 2 bases and J by 8 bases; unmatched bases: 8. The CDR3 totals 15 residues. The CDR3 protein is CASSESGGPGDEQFF. DNA for the CDR3: TGTGCCAGCAGTGAAAGCGGGGGCCCGGGCGATGAGCAGTTCTTC. The full variable domain, with the rest looked up from reference TRBV2 and TRBJ2-1, is EPEVTQTPSHQVTQMGQEVILRCVPISNHLYFYWYRQILGQKVEFLVSFYNNEISEKSEIFDDQFSVERPDGSNFTLKIRSTKLEDSAMYFCASSESGGPGDEQFFGPGTRLTVL.

The V gene is TRBV5-6, the J gene TRBJ2-7; D not resolved. Between the trimmed V and J ends, which lost 3 bases and 9 bases, there was a span of 13 bases. The length of the CDR3 is 12 residues. Per the germline V gene, CDR1 is SGHDT and CDR2 is YYEEEE. The CDR3 loop reads CASSWYGIGQYF. Here the CDR3 DNA reads TGTGCCAGCAGCTGGTACGGAATCGGGCAGTACTTC.

The chain is built from TRBV7-9 and TRBJ2-2; D perhaps matches TRBD1 (6 bases). The ends were cut back, 5 bases at V and 3 bases at J, with 13 bases in the middle. CDR1 SEHNR and CDR2 FQNEAQ come from the germline V gene (reference sequence). The CDR3 contains 15 residues. CDR3 DNA: TGTGCCAGCAGCCCGTCTCGGACAGACACCGGGGAGCTGTTTTTT. Translated: CASSPSRTDTGELFF.

J is TRBJ1-2 and V is TRBV6-5; D possibly corresponds to TRBD1 (6 bases). Germline V gene lookup returns CDR1 MNHEY and CDR2 SVGAGI. The CDR3 length is 14 residues. Trimming shortened V by 2 bases and J by 2 bases, and 9 bases separated the two germline ends. CDR3 DNA sequence: TGTGCCAGCAGTTACGGGGGGCTGAACTATGGCTACACCTTC. It specifies CASSYGGLNYGYTF.

The CDR3 reads CASTQPLAPRPHSPLHF. The CDR3 nucleotides read TGTGCCAGTACCCAACCCTTAGCCCCCAGGCCCCATTCACCCCTCCACTTT. J is TRBJ1-6 and V is TRBV19; D unclear. This CDR3 spans 17 amino acids. The ends were cut back, 7 bases at V and 8 bases at J, with 24 bases in the middle. Germline CDR1 reads LNHDA; CDR2 reads SQIVND (reference sequence). The whole variable domain, filled in from reference TRBV19 and TRBJ1-6, reads DGGITQSPKYLFRKEGQNVTLSCEQNLNHDAMYWYRQDPGQGLRLIYYSQIVNDFQKGDIAEGYSVSREKKESFPLTVTSAQKNPTAFYLCASTQPLAPRPHSPLHFGNGTRLTVT.

CDR3 sequence reads: CAWRTGLGQAEQYF. The CDR3 DNA is TGTGCCTGGAGGACTGGACTAGGGCAGGCCGAGCAGTACTTC. The chain uses TRBV30 and TRBJ2-7; TRBD2 matches 7 bases. This CDR3 is built from 14 residues. The V segment lost 3 bases and the J segment 6 bases; nucleotides outside the gene matches: 11. Germline-derived CDR1 and CDR2 are GTSNPN and SVGIG (reference sequence). Full variable domain (missing parts from reference TRBV30 and TRBJ2-7): SQTIHQWPATLVQPVGSPLSLECTVEGTSNPNLYWYRQAAGRGLQLLFYSVGIGQISSEVPQNLSASRPQDRQFILSSKKLLLSDSGFYLCAWRTGLGQAEQYFGPGTRLTVT.

For this clone: The sample has other DNA sequences that encode this CDR3 too. This chain links TRBV5-1 with TRBJ2-5; D is unresolved. CDR3 length: 13 amino acids. V was trimmed by 0 bases and J by 0 bases, leaving 3 bases between them. The germline V gene has CDR1 SGHRS and CDR2 YFSETQ. The CDR3 reads CASSLGDQETQYF. The CDR3 bases are TGCGCCAGCAGCTTGGGGGACCAAGAGACCCAGTACTTC.

The rearrangement joins TRBV6-6 to TRBJ2-2; tentative D call: TRBD2 (6 bases). Germline V gives CDR1 MNHNY, CDR2 SVGAGI (reference sequence). Trimming left V 6 bases short and J 4 bases short, with 12 bases between. CDR3 length: 14 amino acids. The CDR3 loop reads CASSGGGGTGELFF. Written as DNA, the CDR3 is TGTGCCAGCAGCGGTGGGGGAGGCACCGGGGAGCTGTTTTTT.

The chain carries TRBV5-1 and TRBJ1-5; 8 positions agree with TRBD1. This CDR3 spans 15 amino acids. The V segment lost 4 bases and the J segment 6 bases; nucleotides outside the gene matches: 9. Germline V gene sequence: CDR1 SGHRS, CDR2 YFSETQ. The CDR3 sequence is CASSLRQGPGQPQHF. The CDR3 nucleotides are TGCGCCAGCAGCCTTCGACAGGGGCCGGGTCAGCCCCAGCATTTT.

This clone was seen a handful of times. The same CDR3 can be traced to other DNA sequences in this sample. The chain carries TRBV24-1 and TRBJ1-2; D not certain. The CDR3 runs 12 residues. V dropped 4 bases and J dropped 5 bases, with 7 bases sitting between them. Germline CDR1 is KGHDR and CDR2 is SFDVKD. The CDR3, as DNA: TGTGCCACCAGTGACGGTCGGTATGGCTACACCTTC. This encodes CATSDGRYGYTF.